A selection of T cell receptor beta chains follows, all from one sample in a study of cytomegalovirus exposure and HLA in healthy donors. The data were produced by immunoSEQ multiplex PCR, yet TCRdb's version contains in-frame clones alone and is incomplete. The specimen's table records over 110,000 clones. Sequenced input: PBMCs. These receptors all stem from a male donor in good health and CMV-seronegative. Both conserved end residues are part of each CDR3. D genes are given only for firm matches.

J gene | V gene | D gene | CDR3 DNA | CDR3 protein
TRBJ1-1 | TRBV29-1 | . | TGCAGCGTCGCAAGGTCGGGGATAAGCACTGAAGCTTTCTTT | CSVARSGISTEAFF
TRBJ1-5 | TRBV5-6 | . | TGTGCCAGCACCCTGCGGGGCTCGGGCAATCAGCCCCAGCATTTT | CASTLRGSGNQPQHF
TRBJ2-2 | TRBV10-1 | TRBD2 | TGCGCCAGCAGCCCCCTTTCTAGCGGGAGGATCGGGGAGCTGTTTTTT | CASSPLSSGRIGELFF
TRBJ2-7 | TRBV27 | TRBD2 | TGTGCCAGCAGTTGGACTAGCGACACCTACGAGCAGTACTTC | CASSWTSDTYEQYF
TRBJ2-2 | TRBV18 | . | TGTGCCAGCTCACCGGACTTGATCACCGGGGAGCTGTTTTTT | CASSPDLITGELFF
TRBJ1-2 | TRBV6-5 | TRBD1 | TGTGCCAGCAGTCCCGACAGGGGCTATGGCTACACCTTC | CASSPDRGYGYTF
TRBJ1-1 | TRBV20-1 | . | TGCAGTGCCGTCGTCGACACTGAAGCTTTCTTT | CSAVVDTEAFF
TRBJ2-5 | TRBV11-2 | TRBD2 | TGTGCCAGCAGCTTAGGGCGGGGGGGCCGCAAGCAGTACTTC | CASSLGRGGRKQYF
TRBJ2-7 | TRBV6-5 | TRBD1 | TGTGCCACTTCCCCTGGACAGGGGGCCTACGAGCAGTACTTC | CATSPGQGAYEQYF
TRBJ1-1 | TRBV29-1 | TRBD1 | TGCAGCGCCTCCGGGACAGGGGTCGGGGGCACTGAAGCTTTCTTT | CSASGTGVGGTEAFF
TRBJ2-5 | TRBV6-1 | . | TGTGCCAGCAGCCCCAAAACAGGGCTCAATGGGGCCCAGTACTTC | CASSPKTGLNGAQYF
TRBJ2-3 | TRBV9 | . | TGTGCCAGCAGCGTAGCTACGGGGAAAGGCAGGACTAGCACAGATACGCAGTATTTT | CASSVATGKGRTSTDTQYF
TRBJ1-4 | TRBV7-9 | TRBD1 | TGTGCCAGCAGCCAGGGACAGGGAAGTGAAAAACTGTTTTTT | CASSQGQGSEKLFF
TRBJ1-5 | TRBV30 | . | TGTGCCTGGACAGATAGCAATCAGCCCCAGCATTTT | CAWTDSNQPQHF
TRBJ1-1 | TRBV6-1 | TRBD1 | TGTGCCAGCAGGGTAGATGGGGGACAGAGCACTGAAGCTTTCTTT | CASRVDGGQSTEAFF
TRBJ1-2 | TRBV18 | TRBD1 | TGTGCCAGCTCACACCAACAGGGACAGGGGGCCTATGGCTACACCTTC | CASSHQQGQGAYGYTF
TRBJ1-2 | TRBV30 | . | TGTGCCTGGAGTGTACTTAGCTATGGCTACACCTTC | CAWSVLSYGYTF
TRBJ1-3 | TRBV6-5 | . | TGTGCCAGCAGTTACCAGAAGGGAGCTGGAAACACCATATATTTT | CASSYQKGAGNTIYF
TRBJ2-7 | TRBV19 | TRBD1 | TGTGCCAGTAGTAGGAGACGGGACAGGGTTACCTACGAGCAGTACTTC | CASSRRRDRVTYEQYF
TRBJ2-7 | TRBV5-6 | . | TGTGCCAGCAGCTTCTTCTCAGGCTCAAACGAGCAGTACTTC | CASSFFSGSNEQYF
TRBJ2-2 | TRBV9 | . | TGTGCCAGCAGCGCGGACGGGAGAGGTGCCGGGGAGCTGTTTTTT | CASSADGRGAGELFF
TRBJ1-6 | TRBV5-4 | . | TGTGCCAGCAGCTTGGGGCAGAGGGGAGGGCTTTCACCCCTCCACTTT | CASSLGQRGGLSPLHF
TRBJ1-2 | TRBV6-5 | . | TGTGCCAGCAGGAATGGTGGGGCGCGTGGCTACACCTTC | CASRNGGARGYTF
TRBJ2-5 | TRBV28 | TRBD1 | TGTGCCAGCAGTCCAGGGGGAGCCCTTGGGACCCAGTACTTC | CASSPGGALGTQYF